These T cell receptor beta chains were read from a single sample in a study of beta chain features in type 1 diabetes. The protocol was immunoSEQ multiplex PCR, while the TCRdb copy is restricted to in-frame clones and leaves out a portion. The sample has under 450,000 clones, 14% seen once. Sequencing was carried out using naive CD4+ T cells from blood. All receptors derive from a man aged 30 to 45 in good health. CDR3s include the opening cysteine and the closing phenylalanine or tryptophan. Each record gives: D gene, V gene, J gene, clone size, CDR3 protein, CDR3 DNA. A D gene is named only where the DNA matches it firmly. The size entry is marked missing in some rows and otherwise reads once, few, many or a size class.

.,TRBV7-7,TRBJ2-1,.,CASSLAHRKEQFF,TGTGCCAGCAGCTTAGCGCATCGCAAGGAGCAGTTCTTC
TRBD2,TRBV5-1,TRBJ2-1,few,CASSLRSGGNYNEQFF,TGCGCCAGCAGCTTGAGGTCGGGAGGAAACTACAATGAGCAGTTCTTC
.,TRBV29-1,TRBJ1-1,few,CSVGEAQGNTEAFF,TGCAGCGTTGGGGAGGCACAGGGAAACACTGAAGCTTTCTTT
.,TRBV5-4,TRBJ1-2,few,CASSLGTAGYTF,TGTGCCAGCAGCTTGGGCACGGCTGGCTACACCTTC
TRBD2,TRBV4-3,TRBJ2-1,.,CASSQEGTINEQFF,TGCGCCAGCAGCCAAGAAGGGACTATCAATGAGCAGTTCTTC
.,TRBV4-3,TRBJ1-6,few,CASSQETQGSPLHF,TGCGCCAGCAGCCAAGAAACACAGGGATCACCCCTCCACTTT
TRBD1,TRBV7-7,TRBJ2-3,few,CASSLGTRGPSTDTQYF,TGTGCCAGCAGCTTAGGAACTAGGGGGCCGAGCACAGATACGCAGTATTTT
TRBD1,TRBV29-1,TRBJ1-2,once,CSVGHPRTGGNYGYTF,TGCAGCGTTGGGCATCCCCGGACAGGCGGGAACTATGGCTACACCTTC
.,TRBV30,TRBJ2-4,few,CAWNTGLLKNIQYF,TGTGCCTGGAATACGGGACTTCTCAAAAACATTCAGTACTTC
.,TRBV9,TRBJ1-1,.,CASSALGRGTEAFF,TGTGCCAGCAGCGCCCTTGGCCGGGGCACTGAAGCTTTCTTT
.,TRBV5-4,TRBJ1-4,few,CASSLEQGRDEKLFF,TGTGCCAGCAGCTTGGAGCAGGGGAGAGATGAAAAACTGTTTTTT
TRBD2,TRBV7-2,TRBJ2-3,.,CASSPTGRGTDTQYF,TGTGCCAGCAGCCCCACCGGGAGGGGCACAGATACGCAGTATTTT
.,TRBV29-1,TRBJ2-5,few,CSVVSSSETQYF,TGCAGCGTTGTATCATCATCCGAGACCCAGTACTTC
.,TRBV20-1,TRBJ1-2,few,CSASGGYGYTF,TGCAGTGCTTCGGGGGGCTATGGCTACACCTTC
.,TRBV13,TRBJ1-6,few,CASSLDGEGSPLHF,TGTGCCAGCAGCTTAGACGGGGAGGGGTCACCCCTCCACTTT
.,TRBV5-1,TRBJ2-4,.,CASSLAYRDIQYF,TGCGCCAGCAGCTTGGCCTATCGGGACATTCAGTACTTC
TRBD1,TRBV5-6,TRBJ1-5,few,CASSKTGGGQPQHF,TGTGCCAGCAGCAAGACAGGGGGCGGTCAGCCCCAGCATTTT
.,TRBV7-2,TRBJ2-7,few,CASSLGGGAYEQYF,TGTGCCAGCAGCCTCGGAGGGGGGGCCTACGAGCAGTACTTC
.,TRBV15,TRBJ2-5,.,CATSRAPAETQYF,TGTGCCACCAGCAGAGCGCCGGCGGAGACCCAGTACTTC
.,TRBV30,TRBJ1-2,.,CAWSVLSVYGYTF,TGTGCCTGGAGTGTATTGAGTGTCTATGGCTACACCTTC
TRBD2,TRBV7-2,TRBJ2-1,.,CASSPRLAGGGEQFF,TGTGCCAGCAGCCCTAGACTAGCGGGGGGCGGTGAGCAGTTCTTC
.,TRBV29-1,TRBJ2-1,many,CSVDGGPTDEQFF,TGCAGCGTTGACGGGGGACCTACGGATGAGCAGTTCTTC